Given below is one T cell receptor beta chain in context. Method: immunoSEQ multiplex PCR; TCRdb's copy keeps in-frame clones and lacks some. The table lists over 30,000 clones, roughly 87% of them singletons. Trimming removed 2 bases at V and 3 bases at J, with 8 bases between. Germline-derived CDR1 and CDR2 are MNHEY and SVGAGI. This CDR3 region has 13 residues. This sample is part of a study of T cell changes during pregnancy in multiple sclerosis. This TCR was sampled from a female donor with multiple sclerosis, enrolled in a pregnancy study. The chain combines TRBV6-5 with TRBJ2-7; possible D gene TRBD2, 6 bases. The material sequenced was CD8+ T cells from peripheral blood mononuclear cells, taken in the third trimester of pregnancy. The CDR3 region has the DNA TGTGCCAGCAGTTACGGGGAGGACTACGAGCAGTACTTC. Protein: CASSYGEDYEQYF.